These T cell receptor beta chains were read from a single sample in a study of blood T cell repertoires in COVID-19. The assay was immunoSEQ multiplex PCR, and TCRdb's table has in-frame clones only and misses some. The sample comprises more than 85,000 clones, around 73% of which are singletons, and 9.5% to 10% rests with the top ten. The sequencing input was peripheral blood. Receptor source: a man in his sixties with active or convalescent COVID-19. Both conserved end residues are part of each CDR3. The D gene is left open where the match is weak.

cdr3_aa: CASSLALRGTEAFF
v_call: TRBV7-8
j_call: TRBJ1-1
d_call: NA

cdr3_aa: CASSSGTVINTIYF
v_call: TRBV28
j_call: TRBJ1-3
d_call: TRBD1

cdr3_aa: CASSSPGAGSGELFF
v_call: TRBV6-6
j_call: TRBJ2-2
d_call: NA

cdr3_aa: CASSLRPSGQGNGYTF
v_call: TRBV5-1
j_call: TRBJ1-2
d_call: NA

cdr3_aa: CASSFLAGEKLFF
v_call: TRBV5-1
j_call: TRBJ1-4
d_call: NA

cdr3_aa: CASSFERGAGGLEQYF
v_call: TRBV6-5
j_call: TRBJ2-7
d_call: TRBD2

cdr3_aa: CASSQLAGSTGELFF
v_call: TRBV4-1
j_call: TRBJ2-2
d_call: TRBD2

cdr3_aa: CASSPGTGGMDTEAFF
v_call: TRBV5-6
j_call: TRBJ1-1
d_call: TRBD1

cdr3_aa: CASSPRQGGYEQYF
v_call: TRBV19
j_call: TRBJ2-7
d_call: TRBD1

cdr3_aa: CATSRRPGGNEKLFF
v_call: TRBV15
j_call: TRBJ1-4
d_call: NA

cdr3_aa: CASSLSPSTSPGYADTQYF
v_call: TRBV28
j_call: TRBJ2-3
d_call: TRBD2

cdr3_aa: CASSQQGLANEKLFF
v_call: TRBV2
j_call: TRBJ1-4
d_call: NA

cdr3_aa: CASSLGGGRFTF
v_call: TRBV12-3/TRBV12-4
j_call: TRBJ1-2
d_call: NA

cdr3_aa: CASSLDRVDNSPLHF
v_call: TRBV5-4
j_call: TRBJ1-6
d_call: NA

cdr3_aa: CASSPRARAYEQYF
v_call: TRBV27
j_call: TRBJ2-7
d_call: NA

cdr3_aa: CASSLTSVSYEQYF
v_call: TRBV5-1
j_call: TRBJ2-7
d_call: TRBD2

cdr3_aa: CASSQGNSGTTDTQYF
v_call: TRBV3-1/TRBV3-2
j_call: TRBJ2-3
d_call: TRBD2

cdr3_aa: CASSSKWGTGGETEAFF
v_call: TRBV5-1
j_call: TRBJ1-1
d_call: TRBD1

cdr3_aa: CASSLRLATDTGELFF
v_call: TRBV5-4
j_call: TRBJ2-2
d_call: NA

cdr3_aa: CSVDGGGYPYNEQFF
v_call: TRBV29-1
j_call: TRBJ2-1
d_call: NA

cdr3_aa: CASSPGLAGGSLNEQFF
v_call: TRBV6-2/TRBV6-3
j_call: TRBJ2-1
d_call: TRBD2

cdr3_aa: CASSLIRTGLNQPQHF
v_call: TRBV28
j_call: TRBJ1-5
d_call: TRBD1

cdr3_aa: CASSQQGAFSYNEQFF
v_call: TRBV7-2
j_call: TRBJ2-1
d_call: TRBD1

cdr3_aa: CASSSGPFHNEQFF
v_call: TRBV7-9
j_call: TRBJ2-1
d_call: NA

cdr3_aa: CASSSGLANVPDTQYF
v_call: TRBV28
j_call: TRBJ2-3
d_call: TRBD2

cdr3_aa: CASSLRGTGGRELFF
v_call: TRBV7-2
j_call: TRBJ2-2
d_call: TRBD1

cdr3_aa: CASSLVQGFTGELFF
v_call: TRBV7-9
j_call: TRBJ2-2
d_call: NA

cdr3_aa: CASRIRMTASNQPQHF
v_call: TRBV27
j_call: TRBJ1-5
d_call: NA

cdr3_aa: CATRLAGGQETQYF
v_call: TRBV10-3
j_call: TRBJ2-5
d_call: TRBD2

cdr3_aa: CASTSPGTGRAEAFF
v_call: TRBV27
j_call: TRBJ1-1
d_call: TRBD1

cdr3_aa: CASSLKQGIHEQYF
v_call: TRBV11-1
j_call: TRBJ2-7
d_call: TRBD1

cdr3_aa: CATRGGGNKAEAFF
v_call: TRBV15
j_call: TRBJ1-1
d_call: NA

cdr3_aa: CASSIPRRSVGELFF
v_call: TRBV19
j_call: TRBJ2-2
d_call: NA

cdr3_aa: CASSGSAGGYNEQFF
v_call: TRBV2
j_call: TRBJ2-1
d_call: TRBD2

cdr3_aa: CASSNIGSRNNEQFF
v_call: TRBV19
j_call: TRBJ2-1
d_call: NA

cdr3_aa: CASSLGGLTGDTEAFF
v_call: TRBV11-2
j_call: TRBJ1-1
d_call: TRBD1

cdr3_aa: CASSPDRVNSPLHF
v_call: TRBV27
j_call: TRBJ1-6
d_call: TRBD1

cdr3_aa: CASSSYRGANTGELFF
v_call: TRBV7-9
j_call: TRBJ2-2
d_call: TRBD1

cdr3_aa: CASSLGSSYNEQFF
v_call: TRBV7-3
j_call: TRBJ2-1
d_call: NA

cdr3_aa: CASSSLGGGTGYGYTF
v_call: TRBV27
j_call: TRBJ1-2
d_call: NA

cdr3_aa: CASSKQLNTEAFF
v_call: TRBV7-2
j_call: TRBJ1-1
d_call: NA

cdr3_aa: CASSLNLGEAYEQYF
v_call: TRBV28
j_call: TRBJ2-7
d_call: NA

cdr3_aa: CASSQDRDRAEKLFF
v_call: TRBV7-9
j_call: TRBJ1-4
d_call: TRBD1

cdr3_aa: CASSLGQGSGTGELFF
v_call: TRBV5-1
j_call: TRBJ2-2
d_call: TRBD1

cdr3_aa: CASGSPGQGNEKLFF
v_call: TRBV19
j_call: TRBJ1-4
d_call: TRBD1

cdr3_aa: CASGSSLGRGIEQYF
v_call: TRBV12-5
j_call: TRBJ2-7
d_call: NA

cdr3_aa: CASSLGTGAMNSPLHF
v_call: TRBV7-2
j_call: TRBJ1-6
d_call: TRBD1

cdr3_aa: CASRLVGGNTEAFF
v_call: TRBV2
j_call: TRBJ1-1
d_call: NA

cdr3_aa: CASRTSGRSQETQYF
v_call: TRBV7-9
j_call: TRBJ2-5
d_call: TRBD2

cdr3_aa: CASSIRTGGNSPLHF
v_call: TRBV5-1
j_call: TRBJ1-6
d_call: TRBD1

cdr3_aa: CASSLGGRASEQYF
v_call: TRBV27
j_call: TRBJ2-7
d_call: TRBD2

cdr3_aa: CASSLTMTGTNTEAFF
v_call: TRBV28
j_call: TRBJ1-1
d_call: TRBD1

cdr3_aa: CASSFLGQNEQFF
v_call: TRBV27
j_call: TRBJ2-1
d_call: NA

cdr3_aa: CASTLSGEGYTF
v_call: TRBV12-3/TRBV12-4
j_call: TRBJ1-2
d_call: NA

cdr3_aa: CASSFTGLGGYNSPLHF
v_call: TRBV27
j_call: TRBJ1-6
d_call: NA

cdr3_aa: CASSWGGRGQSEKLFF
v_call: TRBV7-8
j_call: TRBJ1-4
d_call: TRBD1

cdr3_aa: CASVGSEVTYEQYF
v_call: TRBV2
j_call: TRBJ2-7
d_call: NA

cdr3_aa: CASRPTGGGNQPQHF
v_call: TRBV28
j_call: TRBJ1-5
d_call: TRBD1

cdr3_aa: CAISEGGQPQHF
v_call: TRBV10-3
j_call: TRBJ1-5
d_call: NA